The TCR beta chain described here comes from a study of shared clonotypes between healthy human individuals. CDR1 and CDR2 (germline): DFQATT, SNEGSKA (reference sequence). Trimming cost V 3 bases and J 5 bases, with 7 bases left between them. The length of the CDR3 is 11 residues. Authors' methods: ImmunoSEQ gave junction-only sequences without quality scores, so filtering differed. Generated by immunoSEQ multiplex PCR, the TCRdb table keeps only in-frame clones and is missing some. The V and J calls and clone size come from that table; D and trimming were worked out from the DNA. The sample yields around 500,000 clones, about 80% seen once. This clone turned up a few times.

This sequence joins TRBV20-1 and TRBJ2-5; D remains ambiguous. The sequence derives from a woman aged 40 to 49 in good health. Some clones in this sample may be carry-over from other donors' samples. Sequencing was performed on PBMCs. As DNA, the CDR3 is TGCAGTGCTAGCTTCCTCGAGACCCAGTACTTC. It encodes CSASFLETQYF.